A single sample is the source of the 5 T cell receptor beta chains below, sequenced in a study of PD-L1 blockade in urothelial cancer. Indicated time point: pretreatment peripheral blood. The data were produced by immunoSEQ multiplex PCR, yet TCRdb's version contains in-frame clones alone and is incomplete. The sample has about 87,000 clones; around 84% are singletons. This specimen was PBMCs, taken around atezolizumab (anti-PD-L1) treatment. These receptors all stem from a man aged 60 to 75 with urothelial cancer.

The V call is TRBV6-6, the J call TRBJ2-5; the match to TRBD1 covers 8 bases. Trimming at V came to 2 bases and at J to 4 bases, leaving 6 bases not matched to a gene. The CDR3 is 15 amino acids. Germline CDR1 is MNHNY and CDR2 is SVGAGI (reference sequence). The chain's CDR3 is CASSYGDRGRETQYF. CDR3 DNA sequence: TGTGCCAGCAGTTACGGAGACAGGGGAAGAGAGACCCAGTACTTC.

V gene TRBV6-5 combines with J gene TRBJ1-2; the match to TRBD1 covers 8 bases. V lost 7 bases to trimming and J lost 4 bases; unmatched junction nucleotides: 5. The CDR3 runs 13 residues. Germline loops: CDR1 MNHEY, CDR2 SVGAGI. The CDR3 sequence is CASTLGTGYGYTF. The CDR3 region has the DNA TGTGCCAGCACCCTCGGGACAGGCTATGGCTACACCTTC.

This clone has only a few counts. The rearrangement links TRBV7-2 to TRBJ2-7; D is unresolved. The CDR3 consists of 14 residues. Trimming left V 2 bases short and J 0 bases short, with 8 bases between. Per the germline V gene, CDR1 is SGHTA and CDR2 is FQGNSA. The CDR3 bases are TGTGCCAGCAGCTTATCCTTTAACTCCTACGAGCAGTACTTC. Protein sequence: CASSLSFNSYEQYF. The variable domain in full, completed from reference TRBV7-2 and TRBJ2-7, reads GAGVSQSPSNKVTEKGKDVELRCDPISGHTALYWYRQSLGQGLEFLIYFQGNSAPDKSGLPSDRFSAERTGGSVSTLTIQRTQQEDSAVYLCASSLSFNSYEQYFGPGTRLTVT.

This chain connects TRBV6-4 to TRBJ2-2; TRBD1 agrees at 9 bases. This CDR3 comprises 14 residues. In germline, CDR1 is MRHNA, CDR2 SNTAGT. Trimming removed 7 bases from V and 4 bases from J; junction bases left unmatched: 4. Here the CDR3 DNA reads TGTGCCAGCAAACAGGGGGCCGGCACCGGGGAGCTGTTTTTT. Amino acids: CASKQGAGTGELFF.

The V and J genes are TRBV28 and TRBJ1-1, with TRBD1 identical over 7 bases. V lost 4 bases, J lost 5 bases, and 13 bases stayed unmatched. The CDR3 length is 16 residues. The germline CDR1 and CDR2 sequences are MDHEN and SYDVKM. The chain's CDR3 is CASSSPGQPGGTEAFF. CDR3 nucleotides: TGTGCCAGCAGTTCCCCGGGACAGCCTGGGGGGACTGAAGCTTTCTTT.